This entry describes one TCR beta chain. Its antigen is currently unknown. Trimming took 5 bases from V and 5 from J; bases not matched to a gene: 13. Germline V gene lookup returns CDR1 MDHEN and CDR2 SYDVKM. The CDR3 totals 16 residues. TCRdb used MiXCR to reprocess the reads, holding one entry per CDR3 protein. The profile covers approximately 910,000 distinct CDR3 sequences, with roughly 30% appearing a single time and more than 13% taken by the ten largest. These data originate in a study of T cell repertoires in cytomegalovirus infection. About the study: The study used recently identified HLA-C-restricted and well-studied HLA-B-restricted CMV epitopes.

This receptor was taken from a human donor in good health (CMV status not recorded). Some clones in this sample may be carry-over from other donors' samples. Sequences were derived from cultured CD8+ T cells from PBMCs, sampled from culture after CMV antigen stimulation. The chain couples TRBV28 to TRBJ2-5; 8 nucleotides line up with TRBD1. The CDR3 region has the DNA TGTGCCAGCAGTACCCCAGAGACAGGGGATTGGGAGACCCAGTACTTC. Its translation is CASSTPETGDWETQYF.